These T cell receptor beta chains were read from a single sample in a study of control samples from healthy donors and cancer patients. The method was immunoSEQ multiplex PCR; TCRdb's version includes in-frame clones alone and lacks a portion of them. Found here are some 120,000 clones, 85% to 95% of them singletons; the top ten hold 1.5% to 2%. Material: PBMCs. The origin of the receptors is a man aged 45 to 65 with head and neck cancer. The CDR3 runs from the conserved cysteine through the conserved F or W. D genes are given only for firm matches. Expanded clones get a size class; other rows say once, few or many, or leave the size out.

-,-,TRBV7-8,TRBJ1-1,CASSLAAYRVVRTEAFF,TGTGCCAGCAGCTTAGCCGCGTACAGGGTGGTTCGCACTGAAGCTTTCTTT
-,-,TRBV7-2,TRBJ2-5,CASSLLRAGETQYF,TGTGCCAGCAGCTTACTGAGGGCCGGGGAGACCCAGTACTTC
once,TRBD1,TRBV11-2,TRBJ1-2,CASSFTGGASAYGYTF,TGTGCCAGCAGCTTTACAGGGGGCGCGTCAGCCTATGGCTACACCTTC
-,-,TRBV4-2,TRBJ1-1,CASTEAPPNTEAFF,TGTGCCAGCACAGAAGCCCCCCCGAACACTGAAGCTTTCTTT
-,-,TRBV5-8,TRBJ1-6,CASSSRGARYNSPLHF,TGTGCCAGCAGCTCCCGGGGGGCCCGGTATAATTCACCCCTCCACTTT
once,-,TRBV12-3/TRBV12-4,TRBJ1-2,CASSLRGVYGYTF,TGTGCCAGCAGTTTAAGGGGGGTCTATGGCTACACCTTC
-,-,TRBV28,TRBJ1-5,CASSFRQPQHF,TGTGCCAGCAGTTTCCGTCAGCCCCAGCATTTT
-,TRBD1,TRBV5-3,TRBJ2-5,CARSHGDRHSLGETQYF,TGTGCCAGAAGCCATGGGGACAGGCACTCGTTGGGGGAGACCCAGTACTTC
-,TRBD1,TRBV28,TRBJ1-2,CASSWTGGVTDYGYTF,TGTGCCAGCAGTTGGACAGGGGGAGTAACGGACTATGGCTACACCTTC
-,-,TRBV5-1,TRBJ1-1,CASSLWGAGTEAFF,TGCGCCAGCAGCTTGTGGGGGGCGGGCACTGAAGCTTTCTTT
-,TRBD1,TRBV7-9,TRBJ1-6,CASSLGTGTRYSPLHF,TGTGCCAGCAGCTTAGGGACAGGAACAAGGTATTCACCCCTCCACTTT
-,-,TRBV25-1,TRBJ2-3,CASSGGTRRADTQYF,TGTGCCAGCAGTGGTGGGACTCGACGGGCAGATACGCAGTATTTT
-,TRBD1,TRBV4-2,TRBJ1-6,CASSPPPGQGTTPLHF,TGTGCCAGCAGCCCCCCTCCGGGACAGGGGACTACACCCCTCCACTTT
-,TRBD1,TRBV9,TRBJ2-5,CASSQGQALQETQYF,TGTGCCAGCAGCCAGGGACAGGCCCTACAAGAGACCCAGTACTTC
-,-,TRBV6-5,TRBJ1-6,CASSKSSYNSPLHF,TGTGCCAGCAGTAAGAGCTCCTATAATTCACCCCTCCACTTT
-,-,TRBV28,TRBJ1-6,CASSLWRQLPSPLHF,TGTGCCAGCAGTTTATGGCGACAGCTTCCTTCACCCCTCCACTTT